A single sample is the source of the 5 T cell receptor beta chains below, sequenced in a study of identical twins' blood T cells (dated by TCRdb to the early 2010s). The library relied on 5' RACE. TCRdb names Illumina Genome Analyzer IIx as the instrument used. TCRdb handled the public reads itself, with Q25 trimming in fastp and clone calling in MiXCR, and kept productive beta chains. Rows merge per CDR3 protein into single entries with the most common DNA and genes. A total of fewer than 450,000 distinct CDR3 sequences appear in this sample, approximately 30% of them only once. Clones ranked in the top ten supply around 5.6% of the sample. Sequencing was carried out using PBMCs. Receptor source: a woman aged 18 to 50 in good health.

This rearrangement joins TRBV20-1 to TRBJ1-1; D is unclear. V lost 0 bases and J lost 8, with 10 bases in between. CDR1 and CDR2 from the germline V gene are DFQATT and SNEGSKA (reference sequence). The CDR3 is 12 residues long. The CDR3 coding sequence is TGCAGTGCTAGAGATCAACGGGTCGAAGCTTTCTTT. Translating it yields CSARDQRVEAFF.

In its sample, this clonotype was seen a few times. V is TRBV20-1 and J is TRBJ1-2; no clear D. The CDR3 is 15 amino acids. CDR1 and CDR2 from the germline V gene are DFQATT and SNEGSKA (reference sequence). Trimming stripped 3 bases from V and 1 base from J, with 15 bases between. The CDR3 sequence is CSARGGGRSNYGYTF. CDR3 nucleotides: TGCAGTGCTAGGGGTGGCGGACGGAGTAACTATGGCTACACCTTC.

CDR3 in amino acids: CSVVVTDTQYF. DNA of the CDR3: TGCAGCGTCGTCGTCACAGATACGCAGTATTTT. The chain employs TRBV29-1 and TRBJ2-3; D not certain. Per germline, CDR1 SQVTM and CDR2 ANQGSEA. The CDR3 length is 11 residues. V lost 6 bases to trimming and J lost 2 bases, with 6 bases between them.

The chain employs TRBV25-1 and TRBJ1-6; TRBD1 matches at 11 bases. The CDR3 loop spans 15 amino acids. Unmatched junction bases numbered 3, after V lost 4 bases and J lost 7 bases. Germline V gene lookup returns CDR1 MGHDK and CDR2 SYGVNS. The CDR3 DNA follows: TGTGCCAGCAGTGGACGGGACAGGGGGAATTCACCCCTCCACTTT. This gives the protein CASSGRDRGNSPLHF. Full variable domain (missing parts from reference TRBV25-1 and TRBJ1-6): EADIYQTPRYLVIGTGKKITLECSQTMGHDKMYWYQQDPGMELHLIHYSYGVNSTEKGDLSSESTVSRIRTEHFPLTLESARPSHTSQYLCASSGRDRGNSPLHFGNGTRLTVT.

CDR3 in DNA: TGCAGCGCCTGGGGGGGGCTAGCGGTAACCTACAATGAGCAGTTCTTC. It encodes CSAWGGLAVTYNEQFF. The gene calls are TRBV29-1 and TRBJ2-1, with D perhaps TRBD2 (7 bases). Germline CDR1 and CDR2: SQVTM and ANQGSEA. V was pared by 7 bases and J by 2 bases, with 21 bases between. The CDR3 runs 16 residues.